This TCR beta chain is from a study of regulatory T cells in long-lasting Graves disease. The germline V gene encodes CDR1 DFQATT and CDR2 SNEGSKA (reference sequence). V was clipped by 0 bases and J by 2 bases, with 13 bases between them. The CDR3 length is 15 residues. Many counts were recorded for this clonotype. This sample's time point: newly diagnosed GD, antithyroid drugs for less than 3 months. With RNA extracted from PBMCs as input, the TCR library was made. Investigators prepared the TCR beta libraries by applying iRepertoire HTBI primers and Arm-PCR of CDR3 regions. One entry per CDR3 protein, called by TCRdb with MiXCR from the multiplex PCR reads. This table holds 620,000 or so distinct CDR3 sequences, 15% to 20% found once. The data also belong to a second study, concerning T cells in Graves' hyperthyroidism and ophthalmopathy.

This TCR was sampled from a young woman with Graves disease. This sample comprised peripheral blood mononuclear cells (PBMCs), obtained at new diagnosis, from a patient treated with antithyroid drugs. This chain links TRBV20-1 with TRBJ1-2; unclear D gene. The CDR3 DNA follows: TGCAGTGCTAGAGATTGGGCGGAGGAGAACTATGGCTACACCTTC. Translated, it gives CSARDWAEENYGYTF.